Here is one T cell receptor beta chain with its context. Its antigen remains unidentified. This entry belongs to a study of Graves' ophthalmopathy and Graves' hyperthyroidism. Amplification of the TCR beta CDR3 regions used RNA transcripts (as template). Investigators did first-round RT-PCR with HTBI primers, then second-round multiplex PCR. TCRdb fed the multiplex PCR reads into MiXCR, producing one record per CDR3 protein. Here the sample spans about 500,000 distinct CDR3 sequences, 35% to 40% being singletons. Patients newly diagnosed with hyperthyroidism, under 2 months' duration, were aged 18 to 65, the study reports. A diagnosis was made from clinical symptoms together with serum thyroxine, TRAb, thyroid ultrasound and orbital computed tomography. Between the trimmed V and J ends, which lost 2 bases and 3 bases, there was a span of 10 bases. CDR1 is SEHNR, CDR2 FQNEAQ, per germline (reference sequence). CDR3 size: 14 residues.

Regarding the study as a whole: Blood repertoires reportedly contained most expanded thyroid clonotypes above 0.001 frequency.

The sequence derives from an adult man with Graves' hyperthyroidism. The chain employs TRBV7-9 and TRBJ2-5; D is unclear. Sequenced: peripheral blood or thyroid tissue (not recorded which). Here the CDR3 DNA reads TGTGCCAGCAGCTTAAAGGCGGACGAAGAGACCCAGTACTTC. Translation gives CASSLKADEETQYF.